Below, 14 T cell receptor beta chains from the same sample are listed, as sequenced in a study of T cell responses to AZD1222 COVID-19 vaccine. The table came from immunoSEQ multiplex PCR; TCRdb's copy has only in-frame clones and leaves some out. The profile shows under 200,000 clones, approximately 90% of them singletons. Sequences were derived from peripheral blood, sampled 28 days after the second AZD1222 dose. These receptor sequences come from an adult who received the AZD1222 COVID-19 vaccine.

The CDR3 here is CASSYSNSNTEAFF. CDR3 DNA: TGTGCCAGCAGTTACTCGAATAGCAACACTGAAGCTTTCTTT. V and J are TRBV6-5 and TRBJ1-1; no clear D. The germline CDR1 and CDR2 sequences are MNHEY and SVGAGI. The V end was cut by 0 bases, the J end by 2 bases, with 7 bases between. The CDR3 runs to 14 residues.

The J gene is TRBJ1-1, the V gene TRBV6-4; D unresolved. The V gene's germline CDR1 is MRHNA and CDR2 SNTAGT. V gave up 0 bases and J gave up 0 bases, with 8 bases separating them. This CDR3 has 15 residues. The DNA for the CDR3 is TGTGCCAGCAGTGACTCGCAGAGTATGAACACTGAAGCTTTCTTT. Protein: CASSDSQSMNTEAFF.

The CDR3 DNA reads TGTGCCAGCGGACGGGAGCGGGGGGTTAGCAATGAGCAGTTCTTC. The encoded protein is CASGRERGVSNEQFF. J is TRBJ2-1 and V is TRBV2, with 9 bases fitting TRBD2. Trimming took 8 bases from V and 6 from J; bases not matched to a gene: 11. CDR1 and CDR2 from the germline V gene are SNHLY and FYNNEI. The CDR3 is 15 amino acids.

The rearrangement joins TRBV7-9 to TRBJ1-1; perhaps TRBD1 as D (5 bases). The length of the CDR3 is 12 residues. Per the germline V gene, CDR1 is SEHNR and CDR2 is FQNEAQ (reference sequence). V lost 5 bases and J lost 10, with 14 bases in between. The CDR3 loop is CASSPELGGAFF. The CDR3 DNA is TGTGCCAGCAGCCCGGAGCTGGGGGGAGCTTTCTTT.

This clone was detected only a few times. For the CDR3, the DNA is TGTGCCAGCAGTGTCGGACCGGGACTGATGAACACTGAAGCTTTCTTT. Its translation is CASSVGPGLMNTEAFF. The J gene is TRBJ1-1, the V gene TRBV25-1; TRBD1 might be the D (5 bases). Germline V gene lookup returns CDR1 MGHDK and CDR2 SYGVNS. This CDR3 is 16 amino acids long. Deletions cut 4 bases from V and 0 bases from J, with 15 bases between.

The chain recombines TRBV6-5 with TRBJ1-3; 9 nucleotides agree with TRBD1. This CDR3 region has 14 residues. V shed 7 bases and J 4 bases; nucleotides not matched to a gene: 5. The germline CDR1 and CDR2 sequences are MNHEY and SVGAGI. CDR3 in DNA: TGTGCCAGCAACGACAGGGGGAACGGAAACACCATATATTTT. The encoded protein is CASNDRGNGNTIYF.

The genes are TRBV2 and TRBJ1-5, with D maybe TRBD1 (6 bases). The length of the CDR3 is 13 residues. Trimming removed 1 base at V and 7 bases at J, with 8 bases between. The germline CDR1 and CDR2 sequences are SNHLY and FYNNEI. Here the CDR3 reads CASSEDRDQPQHF. CDR3 DNA sequence: TGTGCCAGCAGTGAAGACAGGGACCAGCCCCAGCATTTT.

V is TRBV3-1 (or the pseudogene TRBV3-2) and J is TRBJ1-2, with a weak D call TRBD1 (5 bases). The V and J ends lost 4 bases and 4 bases respectively, with 7 bases between them. This CDR3 is built from 12 residues. Germline values: CDR1 LGHDT, CDR2 YNNKEL (reference sequence). The CDR3: CASSPGSYGYTF. CDR3 nucleotides: TGTGCCAGCAGCCCAGGGAGCTATGGCTACACCTTC.

The chain recombines TRBV12-5 with TRBJ1-2, with a tentative D call TRBD1 (5 bases). Looked up from germline, CDR1 is LGHNT and CDR2 is FRNRAP. The length of the CDR3 is 18 residues. The V gene lost 0 bases and the J gene lost 0 bases, with 17 bases spanning the gap. The CDR3 sequence: CASGLVVGRDQANYGYTF. In DNA form, the CDR3 reads TGTGCTAGTGGTTTGGTGGTGGGCAGGGATCAAGCTAACTATGGCTACACCTTC.

The chain combines TRBV11-2 with TRBJ1-3; unclear D gene. V lost 1 base, J lost 0 bases, and 4 bases lay in between. This CDR3 contains 14 residues. The V gene's germline CDR1 is SGHAT and CDR2 FQNNGV. CDR3 nucleotide sequence: TGTGCCAGCAGCTTAGGAGGCTCTGGAAACACCATATATTTT. Protein product: CASSLGGSGNTIYF. The full variable domain, rest sourced from reference TRBV11-2 and TRBJ1-3, is EAGVAQSPRYKIIEKRQSVAFWCNPISGHATLYWYQQILGQGPKLLIQFQNNGVVDDSQLPKDRFSAERLKGVDSTLKIQPAKLEDSAVYLCASSLGGSGNTIYFGEGSWLTVV.

CDR3: CASSVTGYQPQHF. The CDR3 coding sequence is TGTGCCAGCAGTGTGACAGGGTACCAGCCCCAGCATTTT. V gene TRBV27 combines with J gene TRBJ1-5, with 7 bases fitting TRBD1. Looked up from germline, CDR1 is MNHEY and CDR2 is SMNVEV (reference sequence). This CDR3 has 13 amino acids. V was pared by 5 bases and J by 7 bases, with 5 bases of the junction left unmatched.

J is TRBJ2-1 and V is TRBV28; 10 nucleotides align to TRBD2. There are 19 residues in the CDR3. Per germline, CDR1 MDHEN and CDR2 SYDVKM. J gave up 0 bases and V 6 bases, and 14 bases lay outside the gene matches. The chain's CDR3 is CASSTSLAGASRSYNEQFF. The CDR3 coding sequence is TGTGCCAGCAGCACCTCCCTAGCGGGGGCCTCTCGCTCCTACAATGAGCAGTTCTTC.

The chain joins TRBV11-3 to TRBJ2-2; D remains unclear. Deletions cut 5 bases from V and 4 bases from J, with 2 bases between. The CDR3 contains 11 residues. The germline CDR1 and CDR2 sequences are SGHNT and YENEEA. CDR3 sequence reads: CASSVTGELFF. The CDR3 coding sequence is TGTGCCAGCAGCGTCACCGGGGAGCTGTTTTTT.

This chain links TRBV28 with TRBJ1-2; D possibly corresponds to TRBD1 (5 bases). V dropped 7 bases and J dropped 4 bases, with 13 bases sitting between them. The CDR3 loop spans 13 amino acids. Germline V gene data show CDR1 as MDHEN and CDR2 as SYDVKM. The CDR3 sequence is CASTRTQGYGYTF. The CDR3 DNA is TGTGCCAGCACCCGTACCCAGGGCTATGGCTACACCTTC.